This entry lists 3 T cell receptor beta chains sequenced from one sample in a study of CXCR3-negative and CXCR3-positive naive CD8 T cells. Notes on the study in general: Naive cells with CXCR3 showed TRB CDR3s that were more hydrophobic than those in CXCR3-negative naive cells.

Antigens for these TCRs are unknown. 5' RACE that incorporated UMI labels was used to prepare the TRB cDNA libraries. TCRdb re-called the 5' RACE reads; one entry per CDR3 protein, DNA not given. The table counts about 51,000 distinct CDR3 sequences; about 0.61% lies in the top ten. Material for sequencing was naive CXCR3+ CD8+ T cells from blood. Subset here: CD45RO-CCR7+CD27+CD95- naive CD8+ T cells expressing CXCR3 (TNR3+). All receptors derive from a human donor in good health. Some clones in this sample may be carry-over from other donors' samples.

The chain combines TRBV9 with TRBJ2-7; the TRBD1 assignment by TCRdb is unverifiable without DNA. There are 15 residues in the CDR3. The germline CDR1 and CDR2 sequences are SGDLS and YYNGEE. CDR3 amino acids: CASSVGTGATYEQYF.

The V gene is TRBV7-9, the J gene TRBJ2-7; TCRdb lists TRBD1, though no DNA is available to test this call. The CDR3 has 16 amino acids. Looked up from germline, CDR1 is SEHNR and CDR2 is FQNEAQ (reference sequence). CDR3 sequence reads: CASSLAPGAGLYEQYF.

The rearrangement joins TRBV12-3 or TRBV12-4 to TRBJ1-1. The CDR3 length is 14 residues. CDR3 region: CASSLDGPNTEAFF.